This T cell receptor beta chain is drawn from a study of blood T cell repertoires in COVID-19. How the authors handled the data: Amplification from reference gene primers served as the basis for estimated nucleated cell counts. Repertoires were generated with immunoSEQ multiplex PCR, while TCRdb's copy carries only in-frame clones and drops some. V, J and clone size were drawn from that table, and D and trimming were deduced from the DNA. The sample lists tens of thousands of clones, roughly nine tenths occurring once. Germline assignment: CDR1 MDHEN and CDR2 SYDVKM. Unmatched junction bases numbered 9, after V lost 7 bases and J lost 9 bases. CDR3 length: 12 amino acids.

The sequencing input was peripheral blood. This clonotype originated in a human donor in a cohort sampled during active COVID-19. The chain links TRBV28 to TRBJ2-7; 7 bases align to TRBD1. As DNA, the CDR3 is TGTGCCAGCACGTCGACAGGGCTCGGGCAGTACTTC. Protein product: CASTSTGLGQYF.